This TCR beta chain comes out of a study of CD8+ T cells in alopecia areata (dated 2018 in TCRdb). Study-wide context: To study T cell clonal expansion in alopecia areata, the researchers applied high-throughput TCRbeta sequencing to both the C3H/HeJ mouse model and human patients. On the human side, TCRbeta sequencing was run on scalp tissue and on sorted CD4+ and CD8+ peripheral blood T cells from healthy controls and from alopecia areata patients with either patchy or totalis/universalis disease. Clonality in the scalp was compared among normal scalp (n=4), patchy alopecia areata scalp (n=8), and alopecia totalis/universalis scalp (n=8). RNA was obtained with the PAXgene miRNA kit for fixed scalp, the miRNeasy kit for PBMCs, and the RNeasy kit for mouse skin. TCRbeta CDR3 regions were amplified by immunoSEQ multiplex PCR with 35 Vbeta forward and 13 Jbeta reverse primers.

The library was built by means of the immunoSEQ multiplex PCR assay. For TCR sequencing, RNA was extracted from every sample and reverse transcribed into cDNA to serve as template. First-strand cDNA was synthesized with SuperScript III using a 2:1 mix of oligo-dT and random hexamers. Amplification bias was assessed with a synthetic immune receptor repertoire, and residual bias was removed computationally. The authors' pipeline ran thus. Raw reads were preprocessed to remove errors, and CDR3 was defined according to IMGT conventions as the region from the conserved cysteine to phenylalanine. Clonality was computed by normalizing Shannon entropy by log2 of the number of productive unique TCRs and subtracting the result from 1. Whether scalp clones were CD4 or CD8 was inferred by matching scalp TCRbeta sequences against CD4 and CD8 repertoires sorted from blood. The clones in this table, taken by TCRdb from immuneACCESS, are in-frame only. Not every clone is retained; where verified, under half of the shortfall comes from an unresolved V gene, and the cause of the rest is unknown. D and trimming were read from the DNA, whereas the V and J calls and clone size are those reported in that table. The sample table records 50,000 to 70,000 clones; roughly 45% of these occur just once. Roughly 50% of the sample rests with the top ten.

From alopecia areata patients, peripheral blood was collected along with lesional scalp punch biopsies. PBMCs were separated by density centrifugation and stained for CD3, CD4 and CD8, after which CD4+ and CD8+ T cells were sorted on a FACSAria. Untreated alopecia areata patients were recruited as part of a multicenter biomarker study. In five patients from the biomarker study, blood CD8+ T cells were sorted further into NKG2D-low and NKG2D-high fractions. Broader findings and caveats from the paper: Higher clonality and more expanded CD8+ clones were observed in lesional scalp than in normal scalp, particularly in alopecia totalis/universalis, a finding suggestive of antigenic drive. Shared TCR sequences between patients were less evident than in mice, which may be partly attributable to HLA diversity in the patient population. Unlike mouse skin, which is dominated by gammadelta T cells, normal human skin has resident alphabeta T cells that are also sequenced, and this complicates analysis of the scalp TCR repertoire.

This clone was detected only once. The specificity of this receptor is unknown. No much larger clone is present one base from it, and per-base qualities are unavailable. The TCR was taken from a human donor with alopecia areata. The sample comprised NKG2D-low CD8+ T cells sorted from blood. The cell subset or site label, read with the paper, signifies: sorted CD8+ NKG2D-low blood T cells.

This receptor has the CDR3 CASSLGTGDQETQYF. The DNA sequence reads TGCGCCAGCAGCCTCGGGACAGGGGACCAAGAGACCCAGTACTTC. The rearrangement combines TRBV4-3 with TRBJ2-5; TRBD1 aligns with 10 central bases. V is cut back by 4 bases and J by 0 bases, with 2 bases in the junction unmatched. Spanning cysteine to phenylalanine, the CDR3 consists of 15 amino acids. The entry retains the CDR3 DNA only, 45 bases that are in frame from base 1. For CDR1 and CDR2, the germline V gene lists LGHNA and YSLEER.